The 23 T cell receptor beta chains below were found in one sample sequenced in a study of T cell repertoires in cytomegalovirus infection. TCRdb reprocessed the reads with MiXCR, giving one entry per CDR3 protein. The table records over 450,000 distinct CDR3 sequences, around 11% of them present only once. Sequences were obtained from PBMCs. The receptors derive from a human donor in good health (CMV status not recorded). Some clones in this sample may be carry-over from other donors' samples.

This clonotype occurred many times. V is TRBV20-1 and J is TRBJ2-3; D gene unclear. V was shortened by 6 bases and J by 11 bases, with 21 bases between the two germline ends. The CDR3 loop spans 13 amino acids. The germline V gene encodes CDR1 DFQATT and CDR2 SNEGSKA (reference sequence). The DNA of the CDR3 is TGCAGTGCCTATACCCCGGTAGACGCCGGGCAGTATTTT. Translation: CSAYTPVDAGQYF.

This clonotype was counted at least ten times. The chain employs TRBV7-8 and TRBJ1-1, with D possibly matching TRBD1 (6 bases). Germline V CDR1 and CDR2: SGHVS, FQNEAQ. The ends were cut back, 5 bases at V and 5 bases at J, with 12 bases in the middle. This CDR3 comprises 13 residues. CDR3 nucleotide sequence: TGTGCCAGCAGCCTTACAGGGCGTACTGAAGCTTTCTTT. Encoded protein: CASSLTGRTEAFF.

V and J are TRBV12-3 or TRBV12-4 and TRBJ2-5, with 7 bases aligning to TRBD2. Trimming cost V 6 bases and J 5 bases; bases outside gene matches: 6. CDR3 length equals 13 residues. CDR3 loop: CASSLGTTETQYF. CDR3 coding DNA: TGTGCCAGCAGCTTGGGGACTACCGAGACCCAGTACTTC.

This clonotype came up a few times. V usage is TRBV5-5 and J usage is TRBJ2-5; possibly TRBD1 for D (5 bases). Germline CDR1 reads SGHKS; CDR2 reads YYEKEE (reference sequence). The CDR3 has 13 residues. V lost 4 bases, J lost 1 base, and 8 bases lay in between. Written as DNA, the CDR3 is TGTGCCAGCAGCCTCAGGGCCCAAGAGACCCAGTACTTC. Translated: CASSLRAQETQYF.

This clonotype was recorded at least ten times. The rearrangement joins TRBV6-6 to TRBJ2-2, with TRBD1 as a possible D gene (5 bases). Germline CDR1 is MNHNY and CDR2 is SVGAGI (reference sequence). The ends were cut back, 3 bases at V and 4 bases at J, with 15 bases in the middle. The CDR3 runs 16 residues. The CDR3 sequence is CASSYMQGATTGELFF. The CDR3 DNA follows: TGTGCCAGCAGTTATATGCAGGGCGCAACCACCGGGGAGCTGTTTTTT.

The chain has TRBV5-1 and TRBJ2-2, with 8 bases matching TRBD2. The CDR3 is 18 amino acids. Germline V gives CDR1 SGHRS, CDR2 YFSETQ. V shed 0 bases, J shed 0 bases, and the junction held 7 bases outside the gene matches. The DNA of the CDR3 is TGCGCCAGCAGCTTGGACTTACCGGGACTAGCGAACACCGGGGAGCTGTTTTTT. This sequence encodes CASSLDLPGLANTGELFF.

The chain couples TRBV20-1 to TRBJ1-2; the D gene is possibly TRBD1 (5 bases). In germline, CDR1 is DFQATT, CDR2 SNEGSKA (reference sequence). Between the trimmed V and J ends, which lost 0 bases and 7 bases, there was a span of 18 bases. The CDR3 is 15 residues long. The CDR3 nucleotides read TGCAGTGCTAGAGATTTTGGGCAGGGTATGTTTGGCTACACCTTC. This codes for CSARDFGQGMFGYTF.

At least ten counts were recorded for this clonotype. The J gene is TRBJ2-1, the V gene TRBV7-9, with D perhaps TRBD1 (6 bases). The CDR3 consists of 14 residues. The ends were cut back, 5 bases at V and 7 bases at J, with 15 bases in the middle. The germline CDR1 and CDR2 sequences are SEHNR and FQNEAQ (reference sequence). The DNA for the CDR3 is TGTGCCAGCAGCGGGGGCTGGGGGAAGAATGAGCAGTTCTTC. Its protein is CASSGGWGKNEQFF.

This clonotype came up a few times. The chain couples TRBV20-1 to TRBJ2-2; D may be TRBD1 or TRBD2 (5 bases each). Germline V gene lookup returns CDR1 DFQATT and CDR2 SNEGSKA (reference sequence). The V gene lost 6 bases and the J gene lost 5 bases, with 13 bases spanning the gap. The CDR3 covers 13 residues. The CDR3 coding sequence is TGCAGTGCAGCCGGGGCTGGGACCGGGGAGCTGTTTTTT. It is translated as CSAAGAGTGELFF.

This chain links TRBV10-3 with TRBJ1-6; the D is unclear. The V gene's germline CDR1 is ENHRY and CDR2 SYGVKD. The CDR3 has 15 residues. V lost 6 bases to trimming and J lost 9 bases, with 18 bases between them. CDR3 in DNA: TGTGCCATCAGAGAAACGACCGCCCGGGGTTCACCCCTCCACTTT. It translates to CAIRETTARGSPLHF.

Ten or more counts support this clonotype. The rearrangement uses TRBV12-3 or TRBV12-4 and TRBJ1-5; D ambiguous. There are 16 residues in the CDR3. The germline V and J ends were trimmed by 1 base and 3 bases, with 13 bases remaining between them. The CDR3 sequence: CASSLGTGITNQPQHF. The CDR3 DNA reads TGTGCCAGCAGTTTAGGGACGGGGATTACCAATCAGCCCCAGCATTTT.

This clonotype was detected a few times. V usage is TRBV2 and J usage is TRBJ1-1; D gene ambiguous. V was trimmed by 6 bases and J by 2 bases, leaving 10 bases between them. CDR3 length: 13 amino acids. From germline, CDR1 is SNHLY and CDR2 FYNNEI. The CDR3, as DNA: TGTGCCAGCAGGGCCAATGTAAACACTGAAGCTTTCTTT. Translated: CASRANVNTEAFF.

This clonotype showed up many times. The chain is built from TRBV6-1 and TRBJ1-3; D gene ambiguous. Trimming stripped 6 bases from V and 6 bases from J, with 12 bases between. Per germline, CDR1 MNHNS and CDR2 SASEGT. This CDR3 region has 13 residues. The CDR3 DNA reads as TGTGCCAGCAGGAAGCCAGACTTAAACACCATATATTTT. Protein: CASRKPDLNTIYF.

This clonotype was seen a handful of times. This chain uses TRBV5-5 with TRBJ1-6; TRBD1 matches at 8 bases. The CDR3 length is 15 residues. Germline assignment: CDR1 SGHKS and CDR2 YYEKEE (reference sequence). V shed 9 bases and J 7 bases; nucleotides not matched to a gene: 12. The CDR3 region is CATDRGDFVNSPLHF. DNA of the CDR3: TGTGCCACCGACAGGGGTGATTTTGTGAATTCACCCCTCCACTTT.

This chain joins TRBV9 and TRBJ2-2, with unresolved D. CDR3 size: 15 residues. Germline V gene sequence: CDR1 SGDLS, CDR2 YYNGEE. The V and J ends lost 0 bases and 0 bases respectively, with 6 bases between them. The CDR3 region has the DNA TGTGCCAGCAGCGTAGAACCGACGAACACCGGGGAGCTGTTTTTT. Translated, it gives CASSVEPTNTGELFF.

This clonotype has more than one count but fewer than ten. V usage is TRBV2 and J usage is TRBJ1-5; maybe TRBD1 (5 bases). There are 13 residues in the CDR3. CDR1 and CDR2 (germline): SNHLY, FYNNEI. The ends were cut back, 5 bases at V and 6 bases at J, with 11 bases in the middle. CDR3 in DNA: TGTGCCAGCAGTTCAGGGTTAGTTCAGCCCCAGCATTTT. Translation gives CASSSGLVQPQHF.

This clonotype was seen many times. The CDR3, as DNA: TGCAGCGTTGATACTGAAGCTTTCTTT. It is translated as CSVDTEAFF. The rearrangement links TRBV29-1 to TRBJ1-1; D ambiguous. This CDR3 contains 9 residues. Trimming stripped 3 bases from V and 5 bases from J, with 1 base between. CDR1 and CDR2 (germline): SQVTM, ANQGSEA.

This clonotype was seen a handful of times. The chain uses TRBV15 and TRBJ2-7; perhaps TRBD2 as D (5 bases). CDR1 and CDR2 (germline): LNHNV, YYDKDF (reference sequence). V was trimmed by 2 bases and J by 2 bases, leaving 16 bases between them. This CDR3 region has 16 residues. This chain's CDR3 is CATSRSLPGNTYEQYF. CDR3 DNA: TGTGCCACCAGCAGATCTCTCCCCGGGAATACCTACGAGCAGTACTTC.

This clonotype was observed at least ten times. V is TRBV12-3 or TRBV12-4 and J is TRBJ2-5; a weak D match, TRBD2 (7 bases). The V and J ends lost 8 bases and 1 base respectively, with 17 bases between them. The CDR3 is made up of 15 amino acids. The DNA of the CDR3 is TGTGCCAGCGGGGGCCGGGCGGGGGCCCAAGAGACCCAGTACTTC. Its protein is CASGGRAGAQETQYF.

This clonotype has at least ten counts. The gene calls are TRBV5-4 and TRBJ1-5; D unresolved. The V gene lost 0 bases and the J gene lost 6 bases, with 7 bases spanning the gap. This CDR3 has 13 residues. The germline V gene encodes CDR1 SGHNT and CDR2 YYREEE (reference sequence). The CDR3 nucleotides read TGTGCCAGCAGCTTGGACGAGGGTCAGCCCCAGCATTTT. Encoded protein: CASSLDEGQPQHF.

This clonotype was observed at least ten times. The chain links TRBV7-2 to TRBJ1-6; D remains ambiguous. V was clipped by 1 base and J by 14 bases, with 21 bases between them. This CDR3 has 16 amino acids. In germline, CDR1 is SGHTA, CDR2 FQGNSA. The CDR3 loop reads CASSLVIQQPLGTLHF. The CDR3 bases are TGTGCCAGCAGCTTAGTGATCCAGCAACCTTTGGGGACCCTCCACTTT.

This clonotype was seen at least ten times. The CDR3: CASSFMPGQVSAEAFF. The CDR3 DNA is TGTGCCAGCAGTTTCATGCCCGGACAGGTCAGCGCTGAAGCTTTCTTT. The V and J genes are TRBV28 and TRBJ1-1; 7 bases fit TRBD1. Per the germline V gene, CDR1 is MDHEN and CDR2 is SYDVKM. The V and J ends lost 3 bases and 6 bases, in that order; junction bases with no gene match: 13. The CDR3 runs to 16 residues.

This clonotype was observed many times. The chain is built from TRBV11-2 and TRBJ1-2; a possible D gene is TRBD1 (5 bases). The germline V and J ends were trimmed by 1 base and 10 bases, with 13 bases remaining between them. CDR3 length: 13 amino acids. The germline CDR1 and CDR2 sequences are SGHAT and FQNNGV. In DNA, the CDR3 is TGTGCCAGCAGCTTAGGACGCAGGGCCCTCTACACCTTC. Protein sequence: CASSLGRRALYTF. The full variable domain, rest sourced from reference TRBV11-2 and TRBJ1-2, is EAGVAQSPRYKIIEKRQSVAFWCNPISGHATLYWYQQILGQGPKLLIQFQNNGVVDDSQLPKDRFSAERLKGVDSTLKIQPAKLEDSAVYLCASSLGRRALYTFGSGTRLTVV.